This T cell receptor beta chain was observed in a study of T cell changes during pregnancy in multiple sclerosis. V gave up 2 bases and J gave up 0 bases, with 11 bases separating them. The germline gives CDR1 LNHDA, CDR2 SQIVND (reference sequence). CDR3 size: 16 residues. TCRdb keeps only in-frame clones here, not all; method: immunoSEQ multiplex PCR. This table has approximately 35,000 clones, 90% appearing once. Sequencing was performed on CD4+ T cells from peripheral blood mononuclear cells, taken in the second trimester of pregnancy. This receptor was obtained from a female donor in good health, enrolled as a control in a pregnancy study. The J gene is TRBJ2-1, the V gene TRBV19; TRBD2 is a possible D gene (5 bases). CDR3 in amino acids: CASSISGPHSYNEQFF. In nucleotides, the CDR3 is TGTGCCAGTAGTATAAGCGGCCCTCACTCCTACAATGAGCAGTTCTTC. Combining the CDR3 with reference TRBV19 and TRBJ2-1 gives the whole variable domain DGGITQSPKYLFRKEGQNVTLSCEQNLNHDAMYWYRQDPGQGLRLIYYSQIVNDFQKGDIAEGYSVSREKKESFPLTVTSAQKNPTAFYLCASSISGPHSYNEQFFGPGTRLTVL.